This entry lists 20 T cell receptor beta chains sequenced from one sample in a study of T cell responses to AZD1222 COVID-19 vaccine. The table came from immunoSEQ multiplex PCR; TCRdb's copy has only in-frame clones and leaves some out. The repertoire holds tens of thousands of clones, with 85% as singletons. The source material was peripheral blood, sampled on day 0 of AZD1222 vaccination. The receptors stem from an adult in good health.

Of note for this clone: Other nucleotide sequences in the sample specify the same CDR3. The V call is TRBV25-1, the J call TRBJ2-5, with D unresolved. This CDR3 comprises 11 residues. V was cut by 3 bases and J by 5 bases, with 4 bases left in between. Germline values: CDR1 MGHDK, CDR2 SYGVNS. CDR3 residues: CASSDLETQYF. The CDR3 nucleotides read TGTGCCAGCAGTGACCTGGAGACCCAGTACTTC. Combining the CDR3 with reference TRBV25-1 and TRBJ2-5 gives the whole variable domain EADIYQTPRYLVIGTGKKITLECSQTMGHDKMYWYQQDPGMELHLIHYSYGVNSTEKGDLSSESTVSRIRTEHFPLTLESARPSHTSQYLCASSDLETQYFGPGTRLLVL.

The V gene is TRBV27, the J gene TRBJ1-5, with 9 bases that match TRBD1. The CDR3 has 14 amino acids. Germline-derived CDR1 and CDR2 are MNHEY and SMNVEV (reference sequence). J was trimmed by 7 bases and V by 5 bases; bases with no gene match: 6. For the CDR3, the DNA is TGTGCCAGCAGTAGGACAGGGGTCAGGCAGCCCCAGCATTTT. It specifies CASSRTGVRQPQHF.

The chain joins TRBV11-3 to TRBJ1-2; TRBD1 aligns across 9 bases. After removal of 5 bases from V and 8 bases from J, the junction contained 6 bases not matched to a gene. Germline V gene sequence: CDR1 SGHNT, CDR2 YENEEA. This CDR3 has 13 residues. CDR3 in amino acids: CASSLQGAGGYTF. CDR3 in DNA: TGTGCCAGCAGCCTACAGGGGGCGGGAGGCTACACCTTC.

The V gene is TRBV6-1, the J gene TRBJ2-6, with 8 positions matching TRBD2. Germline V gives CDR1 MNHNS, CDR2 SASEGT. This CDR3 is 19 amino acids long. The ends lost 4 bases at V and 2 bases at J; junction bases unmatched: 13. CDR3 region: CASSAPAGGVTTGANVLTF. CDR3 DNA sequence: TGTGCCAGCAGTGCCCCGGCGGGGGGCGTTACTACTGGGGCCAACGTCCTGACTTTC.

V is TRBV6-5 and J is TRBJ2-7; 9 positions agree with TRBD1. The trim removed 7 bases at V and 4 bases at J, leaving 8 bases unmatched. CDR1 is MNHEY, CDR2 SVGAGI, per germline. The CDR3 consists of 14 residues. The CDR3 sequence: CASTRGTGRYEQYF. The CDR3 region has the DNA TGTGCCAGCACAAGAGGGACAGGGAGGTACGAGCAGTACTTC.

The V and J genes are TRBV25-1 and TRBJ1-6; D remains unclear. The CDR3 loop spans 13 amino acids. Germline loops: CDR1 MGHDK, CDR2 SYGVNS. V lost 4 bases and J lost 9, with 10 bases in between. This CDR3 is CASSVTGSSPLHF. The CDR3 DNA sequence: TGTGCCAGCAGTGTGACCGGGAGTTCACCCCTCCACTTT.

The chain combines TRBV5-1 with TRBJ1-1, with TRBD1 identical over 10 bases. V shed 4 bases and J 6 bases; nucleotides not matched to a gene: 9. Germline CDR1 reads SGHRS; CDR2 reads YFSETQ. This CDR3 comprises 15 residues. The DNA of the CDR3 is TGCGCCAGCAGCGTAGACAGGGGGCGCGTCCCTGAAGCTTTCTTT. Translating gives CASSVDRGRVPEAFF.

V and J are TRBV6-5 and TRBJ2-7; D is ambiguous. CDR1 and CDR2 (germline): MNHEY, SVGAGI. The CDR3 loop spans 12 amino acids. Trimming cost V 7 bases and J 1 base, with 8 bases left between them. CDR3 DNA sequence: TGTGCCAGCATGGGGTCTTCCTACGAGCAGTACTTC. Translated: CASMGSSYEQYF.

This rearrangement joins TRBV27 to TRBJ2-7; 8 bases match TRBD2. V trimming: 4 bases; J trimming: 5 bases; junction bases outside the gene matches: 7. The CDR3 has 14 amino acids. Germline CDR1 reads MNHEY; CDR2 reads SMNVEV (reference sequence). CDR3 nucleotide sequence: TGTGCCAGCAGTTGGACACCGGGACTAGACGAGCAGTACTTC. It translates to CASSWTPGLDEQYF.

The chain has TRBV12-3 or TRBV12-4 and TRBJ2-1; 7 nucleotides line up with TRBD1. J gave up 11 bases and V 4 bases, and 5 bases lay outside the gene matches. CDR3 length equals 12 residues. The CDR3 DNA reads TGTGCCAGCAGTTCCACGGGACAGCAGCAGTTCTTC. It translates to CASSSTGQQQFF.

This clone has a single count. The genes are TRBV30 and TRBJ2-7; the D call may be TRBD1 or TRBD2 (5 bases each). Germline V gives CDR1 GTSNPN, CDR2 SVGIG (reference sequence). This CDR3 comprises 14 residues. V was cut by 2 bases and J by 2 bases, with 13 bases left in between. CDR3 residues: CAWSSFRDPYEQYF. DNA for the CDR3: TGTGCCTGGAGTTCTTTCAGGGACCCCTACGAGCAGTACTTC.

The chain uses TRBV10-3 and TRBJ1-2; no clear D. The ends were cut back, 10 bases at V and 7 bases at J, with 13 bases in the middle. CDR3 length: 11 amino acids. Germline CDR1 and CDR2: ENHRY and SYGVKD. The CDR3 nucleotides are TGTGCCACCGTGGATCGGGTTGGCTACACCTTC. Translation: CATVDRVGYTF.

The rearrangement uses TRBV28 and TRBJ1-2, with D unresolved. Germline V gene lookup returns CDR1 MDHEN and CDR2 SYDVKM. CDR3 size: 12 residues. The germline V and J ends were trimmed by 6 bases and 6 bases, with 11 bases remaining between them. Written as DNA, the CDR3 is TGTGCCAGCAGCCTGGGATCCCATGGCTACACCTTC. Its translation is CASSLGSHGYTF.

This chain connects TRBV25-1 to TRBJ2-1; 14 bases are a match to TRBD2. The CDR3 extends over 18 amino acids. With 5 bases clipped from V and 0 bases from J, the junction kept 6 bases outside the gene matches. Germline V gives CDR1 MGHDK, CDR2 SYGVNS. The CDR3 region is CASSPTSGRGSSYNEQFF. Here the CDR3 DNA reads TGTGCCAGCAGTCCGACTAGCGGGAGGGGGAGCTCCTACAATGAGCAGTTCTTC. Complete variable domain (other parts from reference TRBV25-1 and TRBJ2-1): EADIYQTPRYLVIGTGKKITLECSQTMGHDKMYWYQQDPGMELHLIHYSYGVNSTEKGDLSSESTVSRIRTEHFPLTLESARPSHTSQYLCASSPTSGRGSSYNEQFFGPGTRLTVL.

CDR3 sequence (DNA): TGTGCCAGCTCACCCAATGGGGGGGAGACCACTGAAGCTTTCTTT. Protein product: CASSPNGGETTEAFF. This sequence joins TRBV18 and TRBJ1-1, with a tentative D call TRBD1 (5 bases). Trimming removed 3 bases at V and 4 bases at J, with 15 bases between. CDR1 is KGHSH, CDR2 LQKENI, per germline. The CDR3 consists of 15 residues.

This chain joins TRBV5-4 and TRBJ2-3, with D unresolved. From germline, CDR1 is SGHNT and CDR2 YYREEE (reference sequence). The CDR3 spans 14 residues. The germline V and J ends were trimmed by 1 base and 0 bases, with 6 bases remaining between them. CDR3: CASSLIPSTDTQYF. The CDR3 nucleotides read TGTGCCAGCAGCTTGATCCCCAGCACAGATACGCAGTATTTT.

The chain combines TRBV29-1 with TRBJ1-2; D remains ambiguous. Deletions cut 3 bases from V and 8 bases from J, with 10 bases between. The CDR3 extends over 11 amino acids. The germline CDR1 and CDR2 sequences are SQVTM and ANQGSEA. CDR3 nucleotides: TGCAGCGTTGAGGGTAACGGGGGCTACACCTTC. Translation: CSVEGNGGYTF.

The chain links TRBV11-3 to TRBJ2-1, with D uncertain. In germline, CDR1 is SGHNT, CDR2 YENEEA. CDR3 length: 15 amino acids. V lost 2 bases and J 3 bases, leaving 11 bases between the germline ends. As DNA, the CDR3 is TGTGCCAGCAGCTTAAGGGATCAGGTCTACAATGAGCAGTTCTTC. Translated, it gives CASSLRDQVYNEQFF.

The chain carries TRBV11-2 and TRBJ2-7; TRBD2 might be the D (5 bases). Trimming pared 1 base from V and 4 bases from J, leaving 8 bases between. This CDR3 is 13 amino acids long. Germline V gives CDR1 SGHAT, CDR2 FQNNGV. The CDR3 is CASSLVEGYEQYF. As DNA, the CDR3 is TGTGCCAGCAGCTTAGTCGAGGGATACGAGCAGTACTTC. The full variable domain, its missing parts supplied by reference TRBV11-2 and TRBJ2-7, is EAGVAQSPRYKIIEKRQSVAFWCNPISGHATLYWYQQILGQGPKLLIQFQNNGVVDDSQLPKDRFSAERLKGVDSTLKIQPAKLEDSAVYLCASSLVEGYEQYFGPGTRLTVT.

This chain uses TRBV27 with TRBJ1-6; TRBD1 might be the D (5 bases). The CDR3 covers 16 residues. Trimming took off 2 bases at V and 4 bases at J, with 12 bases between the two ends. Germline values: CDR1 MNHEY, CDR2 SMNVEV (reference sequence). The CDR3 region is CASSLTTAIYNSPLHF. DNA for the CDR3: TGTGCCAGCAGTTTAACGACAGCAATATATAATTCACCCCTCCACTTT.